This entry features one T cell receptor beta chain sequence. The data originate from a study of blood T cell repertoires in COVID-19. At the level of the study: The study drew acute and convalescent COVID-19 samples from the United States, Italy and Spain. T cells, B-cell-depleted T cells, or PBMCs supplied cDNA or gDNA.

Original data processing: Cell counts per sample came from amplifying reference gene primers. Only in-frame clones appear in the TCRdb table, and some are missing; sequencing was by immunoSEQ multiplex PCR. V and J calls and clone size are copied from that table; D and trimming were computed from the DNA. This table has roughly 77,000 clones, 75% to 85% appearing once. The CDR3 has 18 amino acids. Germline-derived CDR1 and CDR2 are SEHNR and FQNEAQ (reference sequence). With V trimmed by 5 bases and J by 7 bases, 21 bases remained unmatched. Sequenced: peripheral blood. The gene calls are TRBV7-9 and TRBJ2-7; TRBD1 matches at 9 bases. This clonotype originated in a woman aged 70-85 years with acute or convalescent COVID-19. The CDR3 region is CASSPSEGQGLESREQYF. The CDR3 bases are TGTGCCAGCAGCCCCTCCGAGGGACAGGGATTGGAGTCTAGGGAGCAGTACTTC.